The 32 T cell receptor beta chains given below trace back to one sample, sequenced in a study of blood T cell repertoires in COVID-19. The method was immunoSEQ multiplex PCR; TCRdb's version includes in-frame clones alone and lacks a portion of them. The sample has tens of thousands of clones, about nine tenths seen once. The sequenced sample consisted of peripheral blood. The receptors come from a human donor in a cohort sampled during active COVID-19.

The V and J genes are TRBV10-1 and TRBJ2-1; the match to TRBD1 covers 9 bases. The CDR3 has 15 amino acids. V lost 6 bases and J lost 1; bases outside the gene matches: 4. The germline V gene has CDR1 WNHNN and CDR2 SYGVQD (reference sequence). Here the CDR3 DNA reads TGCGCCAGCAGCCGGGACAGGGAATCCTACAATGAGCAGTTCTTC. Translating gives CASSRDRESYNEQFF.

V gene TRBV12-3 or TRBV12-4 combines with J gene TRBJ1-2; 7 bases fit TRBD1. J gave up 4 bases and V 3 bases, and 2 bases lay outside the gene matches. The CDR3 loop spans 13 amino acids. The CDR3 DNA is TGTGCCAGCAGTTTGGGACAGATCTATGGCTACACCTTC. It encodes CASSLGQIYGYTF.

The chain recombines TRBV2 with TRBJ1-1; D is unresolved. The germline V and J ends were trimmed by 4 bases and 6 bases, with 12 bases remaining between them. This CDR3 has 13 amino acids. Germline values: CDR1 SNHLY, CDR2 FYNNEI. The CDR3 region is CASSVLVQAEAFF. The CDR3 nucleotides are TGTGCCAGCAGTGTACTTGTCCAGGCTGAAGCTTTCTTT.

This clone was observed once. V gene TRBV30 combines with J gene TRBJ2-7; no clear D gene. V was cut by 0 bases and J by 3 bases, with 6 bases left in between. The germline V gene has CDR1 GTSNPN and CDR2 SVGIG (reference sequence). This CDR3 contains 12 residues. CDR3 protein: CAWSVSVYEQYF. CDR3 DNA sequence: TGTGCCTGGAGTGTATCCGTCTACGAGCAGTACTTC.

This chain uses TRBV7-8 with TRBJ2-1, with a tentative D call TRBD2 (5 bases). Germline V lookup: CDR1 SGHVS, CDR2 FQNEAQ. V dropped 2 bases and J dropped 12 bases, with 14 bases sitting between them. CDR3 length: 13 amino acids. CDR3 residues: CASSLSGPMGQFF. The CDR3 DNA follows: TGTGCCAGCAGCTTAAGCGGCCCAATGGGGCAGTTCTTC.

This clone was picked up a small number of times. The gene calls are TRBV3-1 (or the pseudogene TRBV3-2) and TRBJ2-7; TRBD1 might be the D (6 bases). V shed 0 bases and J shed 5 bases, with 14 bases lying between them. The CDR3 is made up of 15 amino acids. CDR1 and CDR2 (germline): LGHDT, YNNKEL (reference sequence). CDR3 residues: CASSQDPTGSDEQYF. The CDR3 DNA reads as TGTGCCAGCAGCCAAGACCCGACAGGATCCGACGAGCAGTACTTC.

The chain uses TRBV6-5 and TRBJ2-3, with 13 bases fitting TRBD2. Trimming at V came to 5 bases and at J to 4 bases, leaving 3 bases not matched to a gene. The CDR3 extends over 15 amino acids. CDR1 and CDR2 from the germline V gene are MNHEY and SVGAGI. The CDR3, as DNA: TGTGCCAGCAGTCGGACTAGCGGGAGTCCAGATACGCAGTATTTT. This gives the protein CASSRTSGSPDTQYF.

The chain joins TRBV3-1 (or the pseudogene TRBV3-2) to TRBJ2-7; D might be TRBD2 (6 bases). V gave up 4 bases and J gave up 0 bases, with 16 bases separating them. The CDR3 consists of 16 residues. Germline-derived CDR1 and CDR2 are LGHDT and YNNKEL (reference sequence). CDR3: CASSPSLAVSSYEQYF. The CDR3 DNA is TGTGCCAGCAGCCCCTCATTAGCGGTGAGCTCCTACGAGCAGTACTTC.

The chain links TRBV19 to TRBJ2-2, with TRBD2 matching 7 bases. The J segment lost 7 bases and the V segment lost 1 base, leaving 9 bases of the junction unmatched. The CDR3 loop spans 16 amino acids. Per the germline V gene, CDR1 is LNHDA and CDR2 is SQIVND (reference sequence). CDR3 DNA: TGTGCCAGTAGTATAGTTCGGTTACTAGCGAACGGGGAGCTGTTTTTT. Its translation is CASSIVRLLANGELFF.

This clone has just a few counts. The chain is built from TRBV30 and TRBJ1-5; D unclear. Trimming cost V 4 bases and J 3 bases, with 7 bases left between them. Germline assignment: CDR1 GTSNPN and CDR2 SVGIG (reference sequence). The CDR3 length is 12 residues. The CDR3 coding sequence is TGTGCCTGGAACCGACACAATCAGCCCCAGCATTTT. Protein sequence: CAWNRHNQPQHF.

Here the CDR3 reads CASKGEPPVYYGYTF. Here the CDR3 DNA reads TGTGCCAGCAAAGGGGAACCCCCGGTATACTATGGCTACACCTTC. The V call is TRBV28, the J call TRBJ1-2; weak D call: TRBD1 (5 bases). This CDR3 has 15 amino acids. Germline V gene lookup returns CDR1 MDHEN and CDR2 SYDVKM. With 7 bases removed from V and 3 bases from J, the gap between germline ends came to 18 bases.

In nucleotides, the CDR3 is TGTGCCAGCAGCCGGGAGGGCCTATTCGGGGAGCTGTTTTTT. Protein product: CASSREGLFGELFF. The chain couples TRBV6-5 to TRBJ2-2; TRBD2 aligns across 8 bases. J gave up 7 bases and V 6 bases, and 7 bases lay outside the gene matches. The CDR3 spans 14 residues. CDR1 is MNHEY, CDR2 SVGAGI, per germline.

Here the CDR3 DNA reads TGTGCCAGCTCAGAGGACAGAAACTATGGCTACACCTTC. It encodes CASSEDRNYGYTF. The chain recombines TRBV18 with TRBJ1-2; D perhaps matches TRBD1 (6 bases). In germline, CDR1 is KGHSH, CDR2 LQKENI. CDR3 length equals 13 residues. The germline V and J ends were trimmed by 5 bases and 2 bases, with 9 bases remaining between them.

V gene TRBV20-1 combines with J gene TRBJ2-7; no definite D call. The V gene lost 3 bases and the J gene lost 7 bases, with 13 bases spanning the gap. The CDR3 consists of 12 residues. Germline values: CDR1 DFQATT, CDR2 SNEGSKA (reference sequence). The CDR3 nucleotides are TGCAGTGCTAGTACAACACCTCTTGAGCAGTACTTC. Translated, it gives CSASTTPLEQYF.

V usage is TRBV29-1 and J usage is TRBJ2-1; 11 nucleotides line up with TRBD2. J gave up 4 bases and V 7 bases, and 12 bases lay outside the gene matches. CDR1 is SQVTM and CDR2 is ANQGSEA in the germline V gene. This CDR3 has 16 residues. The CDR3 DNA reads TGCAGCGGACTAGGGACTAGCGGAAGTAGGTACAATGAGCAGTTCTTC. It yields the protein CSGLGTSGSRYNEQFF.

The chain uses TRBV5-1 and TRBJ2-2, with D possibly being TRBD1 (5 bases). V gave up 0 bases and J gave up 5 bases, with 11 bases separating them. The germline gives CDR1 SGHRS, CDR2 YFSETQ. This CDR3 spans 15 amino acids. This CDR3 reads CASSLAARQTGELFF. The DNA of the CDR3 is TGCGCCAGCAGCTTGGCCGCCCGACAGACCGGGGAGCTGTTTTTT.

This chain joins TRBV5-1 and TRBJ2-1; D uncertain. Trimming removed 2 bases at V and 0 bases at J, with 12 bases between. The germline gives CDR1 SGHRS, CDR2 YFSETQ. CDR3 length equals 16 residues. CDR3 loop: CASSFDLHNSYNEQFF. For the CDR3, the DNA is TGCGCCAGCAGCTTCGACTTGCACAACTCCTACAATGAGCAGTTCTTC.

This clone was seen just once. The genes are TRBV4-1 and TRBJ2-7; 8 bases fit TRBD1. Germline V gene data show CDR1 as MGHRA and CDR2 as YSYEKL. The CDR3 spans 15 residues. Trimming cost V 0 bases and J 6 bases; bases outside gene matches: 7. CDR3 sequence: CASSQEGQGAGEQYF. As DNA, the CDR3 is TGCGCCAGCAGCCAAGAGGGTCAGGGGGCGGGCGAGCAGTACTTC.

The chain combines TRBV27 with TRBJ1-6; D is unclear. V was cut by 6 bases and J by 7 bases, with 13 bases left in between. Germline V lookup: CDR1 MNHEY, CDR2 SMNVEV (reference sequence). The CDR3 covers 14 residues. The DNA for the CDR3 is TGTGCCAGCAGCCTTCGGAGGGCGAATTCACCCCTCCACTTT. Protein: CASSLRRANSPLHF.

This rearrangement joins TRBV7-8 to TRBJ1-1; D gene ambiguous. The CDR3 has 13 amino acids. The germline CDR1 and CDR2 sequences are SGHVS and FQNEAQ. V was shortened by 6 bases and J by 4 bases, with 12 bases between the two germline ends. Here the CDR3 DNA reads TGTGCCAGCAGACGACGGGGTAGCACTGAAGCTTTCTTT. Its protein product is CASRRRGSTEAFF.

The chain links TRBV11-2 to TRBJ2-4; 10 bases line up with TRBD2. J lost 2 bases, V lost 2 bases, and 3 bases had no gene match. The CDR3 runs to 16 residues. CDR1 SGHAT and CDR2 FQNNGV come from the germline V gene. CDR3 nucleotides: TGTGCCAGCAGCTTATCAGCGGGAGGGTCCAAAAACATTCAGTACTTC. Its protein is CASSLSAGGSKNIQYF.

This chain connects TRBV3-1 (or the pseudogene TRBV3-2) to TRBJ1-2, with D perhaps TRBD1 (6 bases). CDR3 length: 14 residues. From germline, CDR1 is LGHDT and CDR2 YNNKEL (reference sequence). Trimming left V 0 bases short and J 8 bases short, with 13 bases between. CDR3 amino acids: CASSQEGQGKGYTF. CDR3 in DNA: TGTGCCAGCAGCCAAGAGGGGCAGGGGAAGGGCTACACCTTC.

The chain couples TRBV7-9 to TRBJ2-1; no reliable D call. V was clipped by 1 base and J by 10 bases, with 20 bases between them. CDR3 size: 16 residues. Germline V gene lookup returns CDR1 SEHNR and CDR2 FQNEAQ (reference sequence). CDR3 nucleotide sequence: TGTGCCAGCAGCTTAGTTGGGCTGAGCAGGCTCCGCGAGCAGTTCTTC. This encodes CASSLVGLSRLREQFF.

The rearrangement uses TRBV13 and TRBJ2-7, with 8 bases that match TRBD2. Unmatched junction bases numbered 17, after V lost 5 bases and J lost 2 bases. This CDR3 region has 18 residues. Germline CDR1 is PRHDT and CDR2 is FYEKMQ (reference sequence). CDR3 in DNA: TGTGCCAGCAGCCCCACCTCGGGAGGGGGGGTTTTACCCTACGAGCAGTACTTC. Its translation is CASSPTSGGGVLPYEQYF.

This clone showed up just a few times. This chain joins TRBV4-2 and TRBJ1-3; TRBD1 matches 7 bases. The CDR3 consists of 15 residues. Trimming at V came to 3 bases and at J to 4 bases, leaving 6 bases not matched to a gene. Germline V lookup: CDR1 LGHNA, CDR2 YNFKEQ. The CDR3 loop is CASSQEQGTGNTIYF. The CDR3, as DNA: TGTGCCAGCAGCCAGGAACAGGGGACGGGAAACACCATATATTTT.

The J gene is TRBJ1-3, the V gene TRBV5-6; unclear D gene. In germline, CDR1 is SGHDT, CDR2 YYEEEE. CDR3 length: 14 residues. V lost 0 bases to trimming and J lost 1 base, with 5 bases between them. The CDR3 coding sequence is TGTGCCAGCAGCTTGGGCGGGTCTGGAAACACCATATATTTT. It encodes CASSLGGSGNTIYF.

The rearrangement uses TRBV5-1 and TRBJ1-1; 8 bases match TRBD1. The CDR3 runs to 14 residues. Trimming took 0 bases from V and 4 from J; bases not matched to a gene: 2. CDR1 SGHRS and CDR2 YFSETQ come from the germline V gene. CDR3 in amino acids: CASSLGQGITEAFF. The CDR3 DNA sequence: TGCGCCAGCAGCTTGGGACAGGGGATCACTGAAGCTTTCTTT.

V gene TRBV28 combines with J gene TRBJ2-7; D might be TRBD1 (5 bases). CDR3 length: 14 residues. V was trimmed by 4 bases and J by 2 bases, leaving 12 bases between them. Germline CDR1 and CDR2: MDHEN and SYDVKM. CDR3 residues: CASSSGRTTYEQYF. CDR3 DNA: TGTGCCAGCAGTTCCGGACGGACAACCTACGAGCAGTACTTC.

V and J are TRBV11-2 and TRBJ2-1; possible D gene TRBD2, 5 bases. Germline V gene lookup returns CDR1 SGHAT and CDR2 FQNNGV. Trimming cost V 1 base and J 2 bases, with 9 bases left between them. The CDR3 spans 15 residues. The CDR3 DNA follows: TGTGCCAGCAGCTTAGGCGGACTGGCCTACAATGAGCAGTTCTTC. Residues: CASSLGGLAYNEQFF.

The chain is built from TRBV7-6 and TRBJ2-1; tentative D call: TRBD2 (6 bases). CDR3 length equals 17 residues. Trimming removed 3 bases from V and 1 base from J, with 16 bases in between. From germline, CDR1 is SGHVS and CDR2 FNYEAQ. CDR3 bases: TGTGCCAGCAGCTTTAGTATAGCGGACCTTTCCTACAATGAGCAGTTCTTC. Its translation is CASSFSIADLSYNEQFF.

The chain employs TRBV15 and TRBJ2-7; D possibly corresponds to TRBD1 (5 bases). CDR1 is LNHNV and CDR2 is YYDKDF in the germline V gene (reference sequence). Trimming took 1 base from V and 6 from J, leaving 19 bases between them. The CDR3 extends over 16 amino acids. The CDR3: CATSRGRGGAIAEQYF. The CDR3 DNA is TGTGCCACCAGCAGAGGCCGTGGTGGGGCCATTGCCGAGCAGTACTTC.

CDR3 region: CASSPRRQGLNSPLHF. CDR3 DNA: TGTGCCAGCTCACCTCGGCGGCAGGGCCTTAATTCACCCCTCCACTTT. This chain connects TRBV18 to TRBJ1-6, with a tentative D call TRBD1 (5 bases). This CDR3 is built from 16 residues. Germline values: CDR1 KGHSH, CDR2 LQKENI. Deletions cut 3 bases from V and 6 bases from J, with 15 bases between. The full variable domain, rest sourced from reference TRBV18 and TRBJ1-6, is NAGVMQNPRHLVRRRGQEARLRCSPMKGHSHVYWYRQLPEEGLKFMVYLQKENIIDESGMPKERFSAEFPKEGPSILRIQQVVRGDSAAYFCASSPRRQGLNSPLHFGNGTRLTVT.